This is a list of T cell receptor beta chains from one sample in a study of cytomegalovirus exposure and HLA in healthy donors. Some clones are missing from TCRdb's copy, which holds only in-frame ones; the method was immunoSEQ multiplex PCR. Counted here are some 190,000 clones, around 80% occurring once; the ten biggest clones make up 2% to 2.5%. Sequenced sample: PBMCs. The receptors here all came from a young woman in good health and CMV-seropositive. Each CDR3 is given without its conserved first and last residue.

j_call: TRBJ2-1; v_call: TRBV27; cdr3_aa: ASSLGLANDEQF
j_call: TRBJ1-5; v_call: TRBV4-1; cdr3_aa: ASSLQGKGNQPQH
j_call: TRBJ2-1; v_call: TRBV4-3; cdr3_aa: ASSRSGNANEQF
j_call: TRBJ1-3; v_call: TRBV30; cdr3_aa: AWSVQNQRTIY
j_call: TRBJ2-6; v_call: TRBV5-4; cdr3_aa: ASNRRGSGANVLT
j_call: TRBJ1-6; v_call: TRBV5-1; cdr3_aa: ASSLPRGAGDSPLH
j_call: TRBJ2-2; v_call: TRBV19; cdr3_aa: ASSPTGGITGELF
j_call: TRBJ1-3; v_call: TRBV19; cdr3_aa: ASSAPPGGAHTLPTGNTIY
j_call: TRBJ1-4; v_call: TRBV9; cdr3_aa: ASSVGQGAREKLF
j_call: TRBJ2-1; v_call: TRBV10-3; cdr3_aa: AISERGGDNEQF
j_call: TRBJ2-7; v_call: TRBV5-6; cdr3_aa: ASSFGRRDRTY
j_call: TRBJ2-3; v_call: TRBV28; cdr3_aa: ASSLGRGGEGATDTQY
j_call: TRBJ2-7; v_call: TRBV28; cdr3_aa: ASSLGQGDEQY
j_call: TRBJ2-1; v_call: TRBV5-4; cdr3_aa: ASRDTGQGVDEQF
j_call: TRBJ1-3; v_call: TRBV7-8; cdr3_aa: ASSLRQGAYRNTIY
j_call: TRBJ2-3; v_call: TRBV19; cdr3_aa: ASSIGHRDTQY
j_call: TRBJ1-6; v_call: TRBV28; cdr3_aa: ASSGDRSMSDSPLH
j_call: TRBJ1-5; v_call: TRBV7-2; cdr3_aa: ASSPWRRPPYSNQPQH